This TCR beta chain is from a study of CD8+ T cells in alopecia areata. Across the whole study: Patients in the treated group were given tofacitinib by mouth, 5 to 10 mg twice a day. Overall study results and limits: Affected lesional scalp, above all in alopecia totalis/universalis, was more clonal than normal scalp.

Sequencing templates came from extracted RNA that was reverse transcribed into cDNA. Sequenced by immunoSEQ multiplex PCR; TCRdb stores in-frame clones only, minus some. This table has around 170,000 clones, 40% to 65% appearing once. Regarding treatment: oral pan-JAK inhibitor, 5-10 mg twice daily. Peripheral blood and lesional scalp punch biopsies came from alopecia areata patients. Points on this clone: The antigen is unknown.

CDR1 is SQVTM and CDR2 is ANQGSEA in the germline V gene. CDR3 size: 12 residues. Trimming removed 4 bases at V and 3 bases at J, with 9 bases between. Sequencing was performed on CD8+ T cells sorted from blood, taken around week 53, from a patient treated with tofacitinib. The rearrangement uses TRBV29-1 and TRBJ2-5; D gene uncertain. This receptor was obtained from a human donor with alopecia areata. The CDR3 DNA reads as TGCAGCGTTGGGCGGCAGGAAGAGACCCAGTACTTC. This gives the protein CSVGRQEETQYF.